What follows are 20 T cell receptor beta chains derived from one specimen sequenced in a study of shared T cell receptors in the human thymus. Clones were sequenced by immunoSEQ multiplex PCR, and TCRdb holds only the in-frame ones, with some missing. The sample gives approximately 760,000 clones, 80% to 90% of which show up once; more than 0.008% is in the top ten. This same sample was also part of a study on human thymus T cells.

Material: thymocytes. The receptor source for this set is a girl in the first two years of life with a congenital heart defect.

This rearrangement joins TRBV6-5 to TRBJ1-2; TRBD1 matches 7 bases. J gave up 2 bases and V 5 bases, and 8 bases lay outside the gene matches. Germline CDR1 MNHEY, CDR2 SVGAGI. The CDR3 covers 15 residues. The CDR3 reads CASSVPGRGNYGYTF. CDR3 DNA sequence: TGTGCCAGCAGTGTCCCGGGCAGGGGGAACTATGGCTACACCTTC.

This clone appeared once. V is TRBV19 and J is TRBJ1-1; 9 nucleotides line up with TRBD1. The CDR3 extends over 14 amino acids. Looked up from germline, CDR1 is LNHDA and CDR2 is SQIVND (reference sequence). The trim removed 8 bases at V and 0 bases at J, leaving 4 bases unmatched. Written as DNA, the CDR3 is TGTGCCAGTTCACAGGGGGCCGTGAACACTGAAGCTTTCTTT. Translating gives CASSQGAVNTEAFF.

Only one count was recorded for this clone. The chain links TRBV5-1 to TRBJ1-1; D is perhaps TRBD1 (5 bases). From germline, CDR1 is SGHRS and CDR2 YFSETQ. V was clipped by 3 bases and J by 4 bases, with 19 bases between them. This CDR3 is 16 amino acids long. The CDR3 nucleotides read TGCGCCAGCAGCTCCCGTCCACATGGAGGGACCACTGAAGCTTTCTTT. It is translated as CASSSRPHGGTTEAFF. Using reference TRBV5-1 and TRBJ1-1 for the parts outside the CDR3, the full variable domain is KAGVTQTPRYLIKTRGQQVTLSCSPISGHRSVSWYQQTPGQGLQFLFEYFSETQRNKGNFPGRFSGRQFSNSRSEMNVSTLELGDSALYLCASSSRPHGGTTEAFFGQGTRLTVV.

This clone was counted between two and nine times. This chain connects TRBV5-3 to TRBJ2-7; possibly TRBD1 for D (6 bases). TRBV5-3 is labeled an ORF, and its function is uncertain. The CDR3 covers 18 residues. V was shortened by 2 bases and J by 6 bases, with 27 bases between the two germline ends. This CDR3 is CARSFNERTAPDSCEQYF. CDR3 in DNA: TGTGCCAGAAGCTTTAACGAGCGGACAGCCCCCGATAGCTGCGAGCAGTACTTC.

CDR3 protein: CASSLGVNTEAFF. DNA of the CDR3: TGTGCCAGCAGCTTAGGCGTGAACACTGAAGCTTTCTTT. This chain links TRBV11-1 with TRBJ1-1; D not certain. Germline loops: CDR1 SGHAT, CDR2 FQDESV (reference sequence). Trimming cost V 1 base and J 0 bases, with 3 bases left between them. This CDR3 contains 13 residues.

The chain couples TRBV6-4 to TRBJ2-7, with 9 nucleotides matching TRBD1. J lost 5 bases, V lost 6 bases, and 5 bases had no gene match. The CDR3 length is 13 residues. Looked up from germline, CDR1 is MRHNA and CDR2 is SNTAGT. CDR3 residues: CASRPGQGNEQYF. CDR3 nucleotides: TGTGCCAGCAGACCGGGACAGGGTAACGAGCAGTACTTC.

The V call is TRBV10-3, the J call TRBJ1-2; no clear D gene. CDR1 ENHRY and CDR2 SYGVKD come from the germline V gene. The CDR3 is 19 amino acids. Trimming took 0 bases from V and 2 from J, leaving 22 bases between them. The CDR3 spells CAISESGKSRLRENYGYTF. CDR3 sequence (DNA): TGTGCCATCAGTGAGTCCGGGAAGTCAAGGTTGAGAGAAAACTATGGCTACACCTTC.

This chain connects TRBV21-1 to TRBJ1-1. TRBV21-1 is reported as a pseudogene. The CDR3 is made up of 14 amino acids. The CDR3: CASTPRDCNTEAFF. DNA of the CDR3: TGTGCCAGCACTCCCAGGGACTGTAACACTGAAGCTTTCTTT.

This clone has a handful of counts. The chain has TRBV5-1 and TRBJ2-3; D might be TRBD2 (5 bases). The CDR3 covers 14 residues. The V end lost 0 bases, the J end lost 2 bases, and 7 bases lay between the germline ends. Per the germline V gene, CDR1 is SGHRS and CDR2 is YFSETQ. CDR3 loop: CASSLARDTDTQYF. For the CDR3, the DNA is TGCGCCAGCAGCTTGGCCCGGGACACAGATACGCAGTATTTT. The whole variable domain, filled in from reference TRBV5-1 and TRBJ2-3, reads KAGVTQTPRYLIKTRGQQVTLSCSPISGHRSVSWYQQTPGQGLQFLFEYFSETQRNKGNFPGRFSGRQFSNSRSEMNVSTLELGDSALYLCASSLARDTDTQYFGPGTRLTVL.

This rearrangement joins TRBV5-6 to TRBJ1-1; 7 bases agree with TRBD1. From germline, CDR1 is SGHDT and CDR2 YYEEEE. CDR3 length: 15 residues. Unmatched junction bases numbered 5, after V lost 0 bases and J lost 3 bases. CDR3 region: CASSLVRTGYTEAFF. In DNA, the CDR3 is TGTGCCAGCAGCTTGGTTCGGACAGGTTACACTGAAGCTTTCTTT. Full variable domain (rest looked up from reference TRBV5-6 and TRBJ1-1): DAGVTQSPTHLIKTRGQQVTLRCSPKSGHDTVSWYQQALGQGPQFIFQYYEEEERQRGNFPDRFSGHQFPNYSSELNVNALLLGDSALYLCASSLVRTGYTEAFFGQGTRLTVV.

Notes on this clone: A read error may produce the germline difference seen at one junction end. This chain joins TRBV6-5 and TRBJ2-7; 9 bases are a match to TRBD1. This CDR3 has 13 amino acids. Per germline, CDR1 MNHEY and CDR2 SVGAGI. CDR3 nucleotides: TGTGCCAGCACCGACGCGGCACGGGACAGGGATTTCTTC. It encodes CASTDAARDRDFF.

V usage is TRBV4-3 and J usage is TRBJ2-7; possibly TRBD1 for D (6 bases). Germline values: CDR1 LGHNA, CDR2 YSLEER. CDR3 length equals 16 residues. The germline V and J ends were trimmed by 0 bases and 4 bases, with 16 bases remaining between them. CDR3 residues: CASSQDFSGQKYEQYF. The CDR3 DNA sequence: TGCGCCAGCAGCCAAGATTTTTCCGGACAGAAATACGAGCAGTACTTC.

The chain uses TRBV25-1 and TRBJ1-6; 9 nucleotides match TRBD1. Per germline, CDR1 MGHDK and CDR2 SYGVNS. J was trimmed by 7 bases and V by 3 bases; bases with no gene match: 10. The CDR3 sequence is 17 residues long. The CDR3 region is CASSDSLGQGTNSPLHF. CDR3 in DNA: TGTGCCAGCAGTGACTCTCTAGGACAGGGGACCAATTCACCCCTCCACTTT.

The V and J genes are TRBV30 and TRBJ1-1, with D possibly matching TRBD1 (6 bases). The CDR3 has 13 amino acids. Germline CDR1 and CDR2: GTSNPN and SVGIG (reference sequence). V lost 4 bases and J 4 bases, leaving 13 bases between the germline ends. CDR3 DNA sequence: TGTGCCTGGACCGTACAGGGAATCACTGAAGCTTTCTTT. Protein sequence: CAWTVQGITEAFF.

There are a few counts of this clone. The V and J genes are TRBV19 and TRBJ2-7; maybe TRBD1 (6 bases). The CDR3 is made up of 13 amino acids. Per germline, CDR1 LNHDA and CDR2 SQIVND (reference sequence). V lost 5 bases and J lost 12, with 20 bases in between. The CDR3 coding sequence is TGTGCCAGTAGTGGGGGCCGGGACCACGAACCGTACTTC. This sequence encodes CASSGGRDHEPYF.

This clone came up a few times. CDR3 DNA sequence: TGTGCCAGTAGTATAGCCCACCGAGGTACTCGAGGTGACAATGAGCAGTTCTTC. Encoded protein: CASSIAHRGTRGDNEQFF. The chain has TRBV19 and TRBJ2-1; D remains unclear. The CDR3 covers 18 residues. Germline CDR1 and CDR2: LNHDA and SQIVND (reference sequence). The V and J ends lost 1 base and 5 bases respectively, with 21 bases between them.

V gene TRBV4-3 combines with J gene TRBJ2-7; D remains unclear. Germline V lookup: CDR1 LGHNA, CDR2 YSLEER. V was cut by 0 bases and J by 0 bases, with 6 bases left in between. The CDR3 extends over 14 amino acids. CDR3 nucleotides: TGCGCCAGCAGCCAAGACGGTCTCTCCTACGAGCAGTACTTC. This gives the protein CASSQDGLSYEQYF.

The chain couples TRBV2 to TRBJ1-1, with D perhaps matching TRBD1 (6 bases). The germline V and J ends were trimmed by 6 bases and 1 base, with 27 bases remaining between them. Germline values: CDR1 SNHLY, CDR2 FYNNEI. This CDR3 is built from 19 residues. CDR3: CASSSKGGNREKGNTEAFF. DNA of the CDR3: TGTGCCAGCAGCTCGAAGGGTGGGAACAGGGAGAAGGGGAACACTGAAGCTTTCTTT.

V gene TRBV7-2 combines with J gene TRBJ2-1; TRBD2 matches 12 bases. V was pared by 5 bases and J by 3 bases, with 2 bases of the junction left unmatched. The CDR3 runs 15 residues. Germline CDR1 SGHTA, CDR2 FQGNSA. The CDR3 loop is CASSLTSGGYNEQFF. The DNA for the CDR3 is TGTGCCAGCAGCCTGACTAGCGGGGGCTACAATGAGCAGTTCTTC.

As regards this clone: At the DNA level, this CDR3 is encoded by other sequences in the same sample as well. The chain has TRBV20-1 and TRBJ1-2; D ambiguous. The CDR3 runs to 11 residues. Germline-derived CDR1 and CDR2 are DFQATT and SNEGSKA (reference sequence). V was clipped by 3 bases and J by 6 bases, with 8 bases between them. CDR3 nucleotide sequence: TGCAGTGCTAGCCCGAGGAATGGCTACACCTTC. It specifies CSASPRNGYTF.